This entry describes one T cell receptor beta chain. An end of the junction does not agree with germline; a read error may underlie this. This sample is part of a study of read filtering for tumor transcriptome and immune sequencing. Study as a whole: Mean patient age was around 66 years, range about 47 to 85; 17 male, roughly 14 female.

Molecular barcoded adaptors covering alpha/delta and beta/gamma chains were used on around 370 ng RNA. TCRdb re-called the reads through MiXCR, storing one row per CDR3 protein. The top ten clones hold under 15% of a sample with roughly 82,000 distinct CDR3 sequences, approximately 13% of them seen once. Germline lookup yields CDR1 MGHRA and CDR2 YSYEKL. This CDR3 contains 15 residues. The clonotype was recovered from a donor aged 40 or over with multiple myeloma. The specimen sequenced was a population of CD138-negative cells sorted from bone marrow. The J gene is TRBJ2-3, the V gene TRBV4-1; weak D call: TRBD2 (5 bases). CDR3 bases: TGCGCCAGCAGCCAAGCGGGATACGGCACAGATATGCAGTATTTT. Translation: CASSQAGYGTDMQYF.